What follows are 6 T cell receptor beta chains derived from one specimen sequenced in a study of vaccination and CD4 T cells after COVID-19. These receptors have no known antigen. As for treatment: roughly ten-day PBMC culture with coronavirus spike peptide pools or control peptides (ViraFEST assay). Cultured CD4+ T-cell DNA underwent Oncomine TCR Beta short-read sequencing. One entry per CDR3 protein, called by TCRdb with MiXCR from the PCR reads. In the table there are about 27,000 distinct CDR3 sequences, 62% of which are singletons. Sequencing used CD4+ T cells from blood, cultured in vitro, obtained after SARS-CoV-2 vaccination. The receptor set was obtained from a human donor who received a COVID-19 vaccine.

Written as DNA, the CDR3 is TGTGCCAGCACCGCGGAAGGGGGTTTGAACACTGAAGCTTTCTTT. It yields the protein CASTAEGGLNTEAFF. The chain uses TRBV7-2 and TRBJ1-1; the D gene is possibly TRBD1 (6 bases). This CDR3 spans 15 amino acids. Germline loops: CDR1 SGHTA, CDR2 FQGNSA. Trimming pared 7 bases from V and 0 bases from J, leaving 15 bases between.

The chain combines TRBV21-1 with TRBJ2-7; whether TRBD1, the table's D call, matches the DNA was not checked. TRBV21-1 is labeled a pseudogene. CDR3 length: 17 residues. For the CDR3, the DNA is TGTGCCAGCAGCAACGAGTCCGGGCAGATAGGGTCCTACGAGCAGTACTTC. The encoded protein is CASSNESGQIGSYEQYF.

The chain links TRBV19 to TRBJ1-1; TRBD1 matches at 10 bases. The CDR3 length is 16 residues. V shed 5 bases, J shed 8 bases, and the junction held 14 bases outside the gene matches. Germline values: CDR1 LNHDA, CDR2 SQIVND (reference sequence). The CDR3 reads CASSPGTGDGRTEAFF. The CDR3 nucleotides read TGTGCCAGTAGTCCCGGGACAGGGGATGGCAGGACAGAAGCTTTCTTT.

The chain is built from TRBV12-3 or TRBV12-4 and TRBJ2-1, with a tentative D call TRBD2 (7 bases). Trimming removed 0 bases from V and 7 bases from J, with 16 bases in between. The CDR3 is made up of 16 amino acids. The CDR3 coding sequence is TGTGCCAGCAGTTTAGCGGGGGGGCCTATAATGAATGAGCAGTTCTTC. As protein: CASSLAGGPIMNEQFF.

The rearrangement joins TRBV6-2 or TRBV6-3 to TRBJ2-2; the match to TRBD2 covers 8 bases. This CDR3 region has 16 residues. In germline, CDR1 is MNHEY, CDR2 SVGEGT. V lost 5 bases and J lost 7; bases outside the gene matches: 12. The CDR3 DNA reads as TGTGCCAGCAGTCCCCCCCCGGGGGGGCTGGGCGGGGAGCTGTTTTTT. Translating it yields CASSPPPGGLGGELFF.

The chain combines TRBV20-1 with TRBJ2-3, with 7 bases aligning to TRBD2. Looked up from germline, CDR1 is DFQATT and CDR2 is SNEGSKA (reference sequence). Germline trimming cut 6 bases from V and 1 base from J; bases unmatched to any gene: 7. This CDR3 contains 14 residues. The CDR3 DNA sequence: TGCAGTGCCCCGCCTAGCGGCCGCACAGATACGCAGTATTTT. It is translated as CSAPPSGRTDTQYF.